Included here is one T cell receptor (beta chain) sequence, with context. Its antigen is as yet unknown. The data are from a study of Graves' ophthalmopathy and Graves' hyperthyroidism. Per the germline V gene, CDR1 is SNHLY and CDR2 is FYNNEI. CDR3 length: 16 amino acids. The V and J ends lost 2 bases and 1 base, in that order; junction bases with no gene match: 5. The diagnostic workup employed clinical symptoms, serum thyroxine, TRAb, thyroid ultrasound and orbital computed tomography. Findings of the study overall: Blood was where most expanded thyroid clonotypes above 0.001 frequency also turned up. A model built from 13 signatures distinguished ophthalmopathy from stable hyperthyroidism with 87.88% sensitivity and approximately 80% specificity.

Scientists amplified the TCR beta CDR3 regions from RNA transcripts. A first-round RT-PCR used HTBI primers, followed by a second-round multiplex PCR. One entry per CDR3 protein results from TCRdb running MiXCR on the multiplex PCR reads. The table includes hundreds of thousands of distinct CDR3 sequences, around 40% detected once. The sample taken for sequencing was peripheral blood. The chain recombines TRBV2 with TRBJ1-5; 7 bases line up with TRBD1. The receptor comes from an adult man with Graves' ophthalmopathy. CDR3 DNA sequence: TGTGCCAGCAGTGAACATCGGGGACAGAGCAATCAGCCCCAGCATTTT. Its translation is CASSEHRGQSNQPQHF.